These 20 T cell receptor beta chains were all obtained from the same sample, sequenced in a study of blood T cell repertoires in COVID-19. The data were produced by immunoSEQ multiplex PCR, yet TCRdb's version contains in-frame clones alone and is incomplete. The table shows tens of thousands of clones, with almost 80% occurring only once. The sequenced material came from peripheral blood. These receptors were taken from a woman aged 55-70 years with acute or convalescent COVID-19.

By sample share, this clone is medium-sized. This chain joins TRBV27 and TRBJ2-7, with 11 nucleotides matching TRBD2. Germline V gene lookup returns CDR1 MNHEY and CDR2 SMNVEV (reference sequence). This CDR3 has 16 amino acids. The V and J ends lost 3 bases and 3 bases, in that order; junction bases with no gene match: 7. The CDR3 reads CASSFGTTSGGYEQYF. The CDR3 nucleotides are TGTGCCAGCAGTTTCGGAACTACTAGCGGGGGCTACGAGCAGTACTTC.

The CDR3 loop reads CATSEQDYGYTF. For the CDR3, the DNA is TGTGCCACCAGTGAGCAGGACTATGGCTACACCTTC. The chain uses TRBV24-1 and TRBJ1-2, with D uncertain. Germline-derived CDR1 and CDR2 are KGHDR and SFDVKD. The CDR3 length is 12 residues. Between the trimmed V and J ends, which lost 4 bases and 3 bases, there was a span of 5 bases.

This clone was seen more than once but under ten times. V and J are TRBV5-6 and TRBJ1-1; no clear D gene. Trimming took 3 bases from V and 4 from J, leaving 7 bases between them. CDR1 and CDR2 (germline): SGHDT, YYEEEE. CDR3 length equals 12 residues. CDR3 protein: CASSSTRTEAFF. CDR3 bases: TGTGCCAGCAGCTCAACACGCACTGAAGCTTTCTTT. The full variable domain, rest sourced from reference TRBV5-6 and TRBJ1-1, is DAGVTQSPTHLIKTRGQQVTLRCSPKSGHDTVSWYQQALGQGPQFIFQYYEEEERQRGNFPDRFSGHQFPNYSSELNVNALLLGDSALYLCASSSTRTEAFFGQGTRLTVV.

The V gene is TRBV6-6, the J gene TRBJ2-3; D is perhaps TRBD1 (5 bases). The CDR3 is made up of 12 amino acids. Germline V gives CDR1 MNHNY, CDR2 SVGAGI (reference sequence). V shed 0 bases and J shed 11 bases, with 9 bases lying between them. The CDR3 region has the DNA TGTGCCAGCAGTTACTCGAGAACAGGGCAGTATTTT. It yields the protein CASSYSRTGQYF.

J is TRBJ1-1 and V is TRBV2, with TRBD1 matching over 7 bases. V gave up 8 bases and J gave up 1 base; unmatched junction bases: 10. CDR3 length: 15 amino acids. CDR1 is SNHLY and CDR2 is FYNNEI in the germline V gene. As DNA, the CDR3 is TGTGCCAGCCGCGGAGCCGGGACAGCGAACACTGAAGCTTTCTTT. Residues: CASRGAGTANTEAFF.

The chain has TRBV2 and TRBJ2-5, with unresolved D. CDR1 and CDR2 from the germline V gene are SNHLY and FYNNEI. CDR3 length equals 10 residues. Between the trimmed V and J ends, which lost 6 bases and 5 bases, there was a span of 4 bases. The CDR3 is CASREETQYF. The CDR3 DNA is TGTGCCAGCAGAGAGGAGACCCAGTACTTC.

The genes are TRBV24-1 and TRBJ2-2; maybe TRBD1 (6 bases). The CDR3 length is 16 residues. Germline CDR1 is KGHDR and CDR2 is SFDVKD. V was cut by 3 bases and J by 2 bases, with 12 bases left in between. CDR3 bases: TGTGCCACCAGTGATCCTTCGACAGGTAACACCGGGGAGCTGTTTTTT. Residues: CATSDPSTGNTGELFF.

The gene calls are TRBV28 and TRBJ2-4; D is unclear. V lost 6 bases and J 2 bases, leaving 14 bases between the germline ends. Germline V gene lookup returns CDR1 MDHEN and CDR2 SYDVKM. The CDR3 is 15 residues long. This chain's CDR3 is CASSQGAGTKNIQYF. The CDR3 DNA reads TGTGCCAGCAGCCAAGGAGCTGGAACCAAAAACATTCAGTACTTC.

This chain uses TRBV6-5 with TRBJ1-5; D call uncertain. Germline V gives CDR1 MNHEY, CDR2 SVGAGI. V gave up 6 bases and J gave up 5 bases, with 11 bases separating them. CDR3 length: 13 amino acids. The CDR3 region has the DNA TGTGCCAGCAGCGACAATTTAGATCAGCCCCAGCATTTT. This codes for CASSDNLDQPQHF.

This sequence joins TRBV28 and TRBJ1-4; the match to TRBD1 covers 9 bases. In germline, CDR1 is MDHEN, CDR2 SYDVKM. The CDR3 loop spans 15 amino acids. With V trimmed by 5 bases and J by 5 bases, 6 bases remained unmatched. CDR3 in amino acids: CASSSPTGGNEKLFF. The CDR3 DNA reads TGTGCCAGCAGTAGCCCGACAGGGGGAAATGAAAAACTGTTTTTT. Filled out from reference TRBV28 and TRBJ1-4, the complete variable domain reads DVKVTQSSRYLVKRTGEKVFLECVQDMDHENMFWYRQDPGLGLRLIYFSYDVKMKEKGDIPEGYSVSREKKERFSLILESASTNQTSMYLCASSSPTGGNEKLFFGSGTQLSVL.

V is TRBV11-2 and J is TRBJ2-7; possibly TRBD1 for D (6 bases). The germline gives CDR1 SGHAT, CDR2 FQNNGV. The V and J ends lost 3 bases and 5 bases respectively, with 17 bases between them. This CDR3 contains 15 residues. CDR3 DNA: TGTGCCAGCAGCTTCCTGACAGGTCAGGGGCACGAGCAGTACTTC. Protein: CASSFLTGQGHEQYF.

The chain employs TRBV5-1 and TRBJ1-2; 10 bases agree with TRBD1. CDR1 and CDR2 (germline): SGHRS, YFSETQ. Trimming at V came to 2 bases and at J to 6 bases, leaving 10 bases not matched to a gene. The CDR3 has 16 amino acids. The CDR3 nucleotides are TGCGCCAGCAGCTTCGACAGGGGGCGAAACGCCCATGGCTACACCTTC. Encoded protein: CASSFDRGRNAHGYTF.

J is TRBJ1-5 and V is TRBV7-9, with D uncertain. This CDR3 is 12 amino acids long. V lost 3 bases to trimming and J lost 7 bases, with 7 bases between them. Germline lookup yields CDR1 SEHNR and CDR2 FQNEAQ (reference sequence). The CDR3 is CASSFPGQPQHF. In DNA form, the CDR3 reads TGTGCCAGCAGCTTCCCAGGCCAGCCCCAGCATTTT.

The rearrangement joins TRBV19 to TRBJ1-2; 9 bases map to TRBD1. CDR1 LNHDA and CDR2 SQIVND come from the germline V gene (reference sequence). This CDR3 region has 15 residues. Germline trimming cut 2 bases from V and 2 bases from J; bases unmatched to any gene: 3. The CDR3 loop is CASSIKGTGNYGYTF. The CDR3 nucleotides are TGTGCCAGTAGTATAAAGGGGACAGGGAACTATGGCTACACCTTC.

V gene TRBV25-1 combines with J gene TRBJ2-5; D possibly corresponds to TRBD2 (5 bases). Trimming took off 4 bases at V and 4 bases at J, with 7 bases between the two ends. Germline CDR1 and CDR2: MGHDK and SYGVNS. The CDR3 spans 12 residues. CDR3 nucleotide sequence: TGTGCCAGCAGTGGCGGGTCAGAGACCCAGTACTTC. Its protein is CASSGGSETQYF.

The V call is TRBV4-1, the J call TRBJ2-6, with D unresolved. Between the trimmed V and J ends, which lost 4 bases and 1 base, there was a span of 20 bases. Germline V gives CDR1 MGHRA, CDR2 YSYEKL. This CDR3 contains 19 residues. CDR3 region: CASSPFAALQTSGANVLTF. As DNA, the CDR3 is TGCGCCAGCAGCCCATTCGCCGCTTTACAAACATCTGGGGCCAACGTCCTGACTTTC.

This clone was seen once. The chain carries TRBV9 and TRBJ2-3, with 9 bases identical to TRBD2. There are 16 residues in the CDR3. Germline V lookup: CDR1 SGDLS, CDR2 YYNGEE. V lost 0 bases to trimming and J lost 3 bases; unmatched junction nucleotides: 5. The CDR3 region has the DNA TGTGCCAGCAGCGTAGCGGCTAGCGGGGTTACAGATACGCAGTATTTT. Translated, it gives CASSVAASGVTDTQYF.

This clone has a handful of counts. The CDR3 sequence: CASSEQGHGQPQHF. The DNA for the CDR3 is TGTGCCAGCAGTGAACAGGGGCACGGGCAGCCCCAGCATTTT. The rearrangement links TRBV2 to TRBJ1-5; D perhaps matches TRBD1 (6 bases). The CDR3 is made up of 14 amino acids. Looked up from germline, CDR1 is SNHLY and CDR2 is FYNNEI. With 2 bases removed from V and 7 bases from J, the gap between germline ends came to 12 bases.

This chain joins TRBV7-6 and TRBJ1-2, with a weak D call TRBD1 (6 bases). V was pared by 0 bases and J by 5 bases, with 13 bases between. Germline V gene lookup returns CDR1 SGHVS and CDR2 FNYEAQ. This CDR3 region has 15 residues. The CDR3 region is CASSLASGVEYGYTF. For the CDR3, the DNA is TGTGCCAGCAGCTTAGCGTCAGGGGTTGAATATGGCTACACCTTC.

For the CDR3, the DNA is TGTGCCAGCAGTGTAGACCTCTGGGCGCCCCTCCACTTT. It encodes CASSVDLWAPLHF. The chain links TRBV2 to TRBJ1-6; D gene uncertain. The germline V gene has CDR1 SNHLY and CDR2 FYNNEI. This CDR3 has 13 residues. Trimming stripped 4 bases from V and 13 bases from J, with 14 bases between. Filled out from reference TRBV2 and TRBJ1-6, the complete variable domain reads EPEVTQTPSHQVTQMGQEVILRCVPISNHLYFYWYRQILGQKVEFLVSFYNNEISEKSEIFDDQFSVERPDGSNFTLKIRSTKLEDSAMYFCASSVDLWAPLHFGNGTRLTVT.